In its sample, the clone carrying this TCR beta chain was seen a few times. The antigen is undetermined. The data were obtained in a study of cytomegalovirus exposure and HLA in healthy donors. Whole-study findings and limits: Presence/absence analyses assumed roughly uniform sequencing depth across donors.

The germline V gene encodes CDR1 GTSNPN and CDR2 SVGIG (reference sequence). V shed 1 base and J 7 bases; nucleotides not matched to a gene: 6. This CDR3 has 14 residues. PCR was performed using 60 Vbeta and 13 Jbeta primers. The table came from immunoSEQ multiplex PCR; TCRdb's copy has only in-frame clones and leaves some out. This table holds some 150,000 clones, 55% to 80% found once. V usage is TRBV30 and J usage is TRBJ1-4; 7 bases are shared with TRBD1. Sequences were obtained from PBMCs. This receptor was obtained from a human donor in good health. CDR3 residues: CAWSAGQGGEKLFF. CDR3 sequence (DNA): TGTGCCTGGAGTGCGGGTCAGGGGGGTGAAAAACTGTTTTTT.